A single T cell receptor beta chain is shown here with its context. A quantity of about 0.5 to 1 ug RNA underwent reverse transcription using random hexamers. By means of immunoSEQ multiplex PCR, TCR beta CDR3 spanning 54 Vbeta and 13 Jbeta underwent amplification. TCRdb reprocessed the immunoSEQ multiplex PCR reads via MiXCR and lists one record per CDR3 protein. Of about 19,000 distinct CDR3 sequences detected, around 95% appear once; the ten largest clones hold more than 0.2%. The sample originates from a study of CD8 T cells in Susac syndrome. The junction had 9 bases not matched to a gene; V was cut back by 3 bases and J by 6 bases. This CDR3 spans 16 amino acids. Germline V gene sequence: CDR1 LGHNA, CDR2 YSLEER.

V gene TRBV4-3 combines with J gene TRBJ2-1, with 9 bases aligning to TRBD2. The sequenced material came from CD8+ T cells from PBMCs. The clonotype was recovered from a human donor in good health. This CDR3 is CASSQGSGSFSNEQFF. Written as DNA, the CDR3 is TGCGCCAGCAGCCAGGGTAGCGGGAGCTTTTCCAATGAGCAGTTCTTC.